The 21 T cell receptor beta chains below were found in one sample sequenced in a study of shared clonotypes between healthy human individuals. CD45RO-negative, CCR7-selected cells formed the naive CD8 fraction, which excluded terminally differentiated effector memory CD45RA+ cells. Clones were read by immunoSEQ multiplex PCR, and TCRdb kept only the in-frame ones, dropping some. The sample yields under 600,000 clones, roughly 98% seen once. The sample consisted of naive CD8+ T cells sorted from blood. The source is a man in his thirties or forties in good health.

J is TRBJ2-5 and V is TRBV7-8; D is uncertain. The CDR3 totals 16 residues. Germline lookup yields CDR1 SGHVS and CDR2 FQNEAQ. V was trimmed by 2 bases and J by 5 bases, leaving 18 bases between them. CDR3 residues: CASSLRAGDMSETQYF. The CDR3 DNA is TGTGCCAGCAGCTTACGGGCAGGAGACATGAGCGAGACCCAGTACTTC.

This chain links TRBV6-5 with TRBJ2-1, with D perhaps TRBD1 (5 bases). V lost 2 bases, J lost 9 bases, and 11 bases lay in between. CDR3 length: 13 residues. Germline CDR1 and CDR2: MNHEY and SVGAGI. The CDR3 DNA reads TGTGCCAGCAGTTACGCTAGGGGCATTGAGCAGTTCTTC. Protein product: CASSYARGIEQFF.

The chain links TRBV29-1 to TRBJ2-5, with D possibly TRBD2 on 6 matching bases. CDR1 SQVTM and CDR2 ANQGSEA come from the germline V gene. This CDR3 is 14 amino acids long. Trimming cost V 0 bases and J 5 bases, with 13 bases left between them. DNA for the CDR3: TGCAGCGTTGAAGAGCAGGGAGGCTTGGAGACCCAGTACTTC. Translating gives CSVEEQGGLETQYF.

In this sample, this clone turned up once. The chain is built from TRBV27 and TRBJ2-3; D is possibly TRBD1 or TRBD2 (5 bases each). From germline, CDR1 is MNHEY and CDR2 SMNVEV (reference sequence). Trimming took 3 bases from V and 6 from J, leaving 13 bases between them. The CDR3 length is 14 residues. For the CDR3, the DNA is TGTGCCAGCAGTTTCCTGGGACCCGGGGATACGCAGTATTTT. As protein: CASSFLGPGDTQYF.

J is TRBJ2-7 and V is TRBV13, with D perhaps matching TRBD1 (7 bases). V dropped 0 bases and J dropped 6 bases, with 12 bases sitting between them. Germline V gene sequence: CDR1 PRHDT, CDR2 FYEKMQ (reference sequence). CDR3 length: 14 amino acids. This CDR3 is CASSLGPGGSEQYF. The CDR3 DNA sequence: TGTGCCAGCAGCTTAGGCCCAGGGGGGTCCGAGCAGTACTTC.

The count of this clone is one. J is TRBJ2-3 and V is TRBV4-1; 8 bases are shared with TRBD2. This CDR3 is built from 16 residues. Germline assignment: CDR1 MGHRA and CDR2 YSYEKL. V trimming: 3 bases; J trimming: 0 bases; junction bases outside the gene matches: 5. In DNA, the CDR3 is TGCGCCAGCAGCCAGATATCTAGCGGGAGCACAGATACGCAGTATTTT. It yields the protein CASSQISSGSTDTQYF.

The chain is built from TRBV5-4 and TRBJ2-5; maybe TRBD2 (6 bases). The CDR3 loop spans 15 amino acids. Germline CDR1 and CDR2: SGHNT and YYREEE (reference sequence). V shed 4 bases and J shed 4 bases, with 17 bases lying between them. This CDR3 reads CASSVLAEPTETQYF. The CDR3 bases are TGTGCCAGCAGCGTCTTAGCGGAGCCGACAGAGACCCAGTACTTC. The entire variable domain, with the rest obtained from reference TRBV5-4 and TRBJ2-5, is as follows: ETGVTQSPTHLIKTRGQQVTLRCSSQSGHNTVSWYQQALGQGPQFIFQYYREEENGRGNFPPRFSGLQFPNYSSELNVNALELDDSALYLCASSVLAEPTETQYFGPGTRLLVL.

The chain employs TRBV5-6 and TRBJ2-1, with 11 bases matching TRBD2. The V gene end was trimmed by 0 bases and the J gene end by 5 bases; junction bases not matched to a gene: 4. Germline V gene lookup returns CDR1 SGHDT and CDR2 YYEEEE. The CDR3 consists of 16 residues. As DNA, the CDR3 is TGTGCCAGCAGCTTGGAACTAGCGGGAGTAGACAATGAGCAGTTCTTC. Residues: CASSLELAGVDNEQFF.

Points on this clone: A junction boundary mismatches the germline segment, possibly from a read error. The CDR3 protein is CASSSRTGTGDDQYF. The CDR3 nucleotides read TGTGCCAGCAGCTCACGAACCGGGACAGGGGACGACCAGTACTTC. The J gene is TRBJ2-7, the V gene TRBV11-2, with TRBD1 identical over 10 bases. Looked up from germline, CDR1 is SGHAT and CDR2 is FQNNGV. The CDR3 has 15 amino acids.

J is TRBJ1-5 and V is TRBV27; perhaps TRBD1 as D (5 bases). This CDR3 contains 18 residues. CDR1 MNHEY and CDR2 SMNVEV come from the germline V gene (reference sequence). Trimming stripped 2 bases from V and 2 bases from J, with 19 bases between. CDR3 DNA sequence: TGTGCCAGCAGTTTACAGTCCAGGGAGGTTTTTGGCAATCAGCCCCAGCATTTT. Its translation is CASSLQSREVFGNQPQHF.

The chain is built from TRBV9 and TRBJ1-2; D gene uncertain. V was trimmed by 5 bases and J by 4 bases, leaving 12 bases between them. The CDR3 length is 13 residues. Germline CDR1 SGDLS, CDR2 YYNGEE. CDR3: CASSETSGYGYTF. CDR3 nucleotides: TGTGCCAGCAGTGAAACAAGCGGCTATGGCTACACCTTC.

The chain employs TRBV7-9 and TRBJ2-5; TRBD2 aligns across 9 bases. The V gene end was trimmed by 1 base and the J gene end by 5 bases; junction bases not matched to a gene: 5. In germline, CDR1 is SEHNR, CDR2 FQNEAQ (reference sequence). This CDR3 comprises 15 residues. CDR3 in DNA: TGTGCCAGCAGCTTAGTAATAGCGGGAGAGGAGACCCAGTACTTC. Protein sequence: CASSLVIAGEETQYF.

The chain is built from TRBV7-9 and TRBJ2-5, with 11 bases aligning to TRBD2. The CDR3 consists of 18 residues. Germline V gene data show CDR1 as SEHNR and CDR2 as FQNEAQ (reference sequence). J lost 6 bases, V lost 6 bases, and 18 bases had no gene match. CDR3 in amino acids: CASSRAPSGRPRQQTQYF. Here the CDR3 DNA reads TGTGCCAGCAGTCGAGCACCTAGCGGGAGGCCGAGGCAACAGACCCAGTACTTC.

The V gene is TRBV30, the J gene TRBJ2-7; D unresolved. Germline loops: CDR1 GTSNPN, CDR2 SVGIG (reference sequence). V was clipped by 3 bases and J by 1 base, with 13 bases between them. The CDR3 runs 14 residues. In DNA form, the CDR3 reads TGTGCCTGGAGCGGGTCAGACCAATCCTACGAGCAGTACTTC. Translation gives CAWSGSDQSYEQYF.

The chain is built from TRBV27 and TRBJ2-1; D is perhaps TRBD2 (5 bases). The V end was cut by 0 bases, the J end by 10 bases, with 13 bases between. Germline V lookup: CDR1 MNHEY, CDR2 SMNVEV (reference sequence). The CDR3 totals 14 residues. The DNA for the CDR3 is TGTGCCAGCAGTTTATCGCCGGGGTCCAAGGAGCAGTTCTTC. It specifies CASSLSPGSKEQFF.

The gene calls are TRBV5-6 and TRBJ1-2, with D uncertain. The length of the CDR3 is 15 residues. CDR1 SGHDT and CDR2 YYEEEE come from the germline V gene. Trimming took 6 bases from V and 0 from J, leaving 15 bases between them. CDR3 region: CASTSRRGTNYGYTF. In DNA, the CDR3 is TGTGCCAGCACCAGCCGTCGCGGGACTAACTATGGCTACACCTTC.

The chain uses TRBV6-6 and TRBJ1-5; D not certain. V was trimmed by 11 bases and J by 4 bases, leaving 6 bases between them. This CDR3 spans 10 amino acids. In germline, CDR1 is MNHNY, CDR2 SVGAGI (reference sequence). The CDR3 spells CASGNQPQHF. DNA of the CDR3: TGTGCCTCTGGGAATCAGCCCCAGCATTTT.

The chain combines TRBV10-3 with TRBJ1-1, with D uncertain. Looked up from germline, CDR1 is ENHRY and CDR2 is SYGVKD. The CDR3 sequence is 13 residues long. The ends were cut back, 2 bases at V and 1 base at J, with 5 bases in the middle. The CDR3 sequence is CAISESRNTEAFF. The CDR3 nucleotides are TGTGCCATCAGTGAGAGCAGGAACACTGAAGCTTTCTTT.

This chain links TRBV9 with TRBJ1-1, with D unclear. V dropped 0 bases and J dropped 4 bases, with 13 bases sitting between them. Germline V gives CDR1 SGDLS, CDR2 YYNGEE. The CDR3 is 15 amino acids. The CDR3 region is CASSVEALTTTEAFF. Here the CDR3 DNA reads TGTGCCAGCAGCGTAGAGGCCCTGACGACCACTGAAGCTTTCTTT.

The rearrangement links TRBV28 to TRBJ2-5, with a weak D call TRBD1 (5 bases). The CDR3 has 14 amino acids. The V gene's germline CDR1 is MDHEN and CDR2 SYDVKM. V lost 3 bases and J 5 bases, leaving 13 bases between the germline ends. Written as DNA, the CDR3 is TGTGCCAGCAGTTTTCGACAGACCCGGGAGACCCAGTACTTC. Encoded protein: CASSFRQTRETQYF.

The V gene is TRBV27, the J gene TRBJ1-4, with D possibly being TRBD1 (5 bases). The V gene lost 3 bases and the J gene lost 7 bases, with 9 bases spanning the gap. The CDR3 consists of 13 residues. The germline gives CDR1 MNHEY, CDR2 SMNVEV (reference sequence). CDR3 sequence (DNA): TGTGCCAGCAGTTTTTTAGGGGCTGAAAAACTGTTTTTT. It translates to CASSFLGAEKLFF. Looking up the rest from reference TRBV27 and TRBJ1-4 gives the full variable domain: EAQVTQNPRYLITVTGKKLTVTCSQNMNHEYMSWYRQDPGLGLRQIYYSMNVEVTDKGDVPEGYKVSRKEKRNFPLILESPSPNQTSLYFCASSFLGAEKLFFGSGTQLSVL.